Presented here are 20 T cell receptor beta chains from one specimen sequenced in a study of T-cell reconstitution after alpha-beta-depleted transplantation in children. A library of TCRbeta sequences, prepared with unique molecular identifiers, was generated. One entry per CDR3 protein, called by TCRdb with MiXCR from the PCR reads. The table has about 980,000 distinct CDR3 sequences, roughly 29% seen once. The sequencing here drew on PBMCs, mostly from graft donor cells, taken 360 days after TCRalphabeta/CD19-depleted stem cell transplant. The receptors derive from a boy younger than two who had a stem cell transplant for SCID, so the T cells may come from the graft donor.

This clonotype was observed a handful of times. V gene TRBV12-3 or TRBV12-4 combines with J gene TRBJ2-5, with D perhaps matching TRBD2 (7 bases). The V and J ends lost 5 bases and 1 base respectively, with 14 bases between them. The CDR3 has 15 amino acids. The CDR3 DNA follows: TGTGCCAGCAGTCGAGGGGGGGGCCCCCAAGAGACCCAGTACTTC. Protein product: CASSRGGGPQETQYF.

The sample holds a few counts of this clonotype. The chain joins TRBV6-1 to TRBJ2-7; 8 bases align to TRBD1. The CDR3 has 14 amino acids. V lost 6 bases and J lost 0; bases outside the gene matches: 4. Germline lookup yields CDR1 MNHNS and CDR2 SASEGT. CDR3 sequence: CASRETGVSYEQYF. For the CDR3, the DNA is TGTGCCAGCAGGGAGACAGGGGTCTCCTACGAGCAGTACTTC.

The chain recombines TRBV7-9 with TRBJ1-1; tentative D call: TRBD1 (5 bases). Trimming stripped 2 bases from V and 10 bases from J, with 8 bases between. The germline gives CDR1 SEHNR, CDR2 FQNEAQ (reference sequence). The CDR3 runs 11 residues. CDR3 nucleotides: TGTGCCAGCAGCTTAAGGGGTGGAGCTTTCTTT. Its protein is CASSLRGGAFF.

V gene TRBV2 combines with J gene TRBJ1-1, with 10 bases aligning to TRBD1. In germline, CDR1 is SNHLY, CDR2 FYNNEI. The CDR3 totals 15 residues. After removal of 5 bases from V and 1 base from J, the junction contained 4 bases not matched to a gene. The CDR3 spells CASSWTGGTNTEAFF. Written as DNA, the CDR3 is TGTGCCAGCAGTTGGACAGGGGGGACGAACACTGAAGCTTTCTTT.

The CDR3 sequence: CASSLADSGRTQYF. The CDR3, as DNA: TGTGCCAGCAGCTTAGCAGACAGTGGGCGGACCCAGTACTTC. The chain carries TRBV11-2 and TRBJ2-5; D might be TRBD1 (5 bases). Deletions cut 1 base from V and 7 bases from J, with 13 bases between. Germline values: CDR1 SGHAT, CDR2 FQNNGV. This CDR3 has 14 residues. Full variable domain (missing parts from reference TRBV11-2 and TRBJ2-5): EAGVAQSPRYKIIEKRQSVAFWCNPISGHATLYWYQQILGQGPKLLIQFQNNGVVDDSQLPKDRFSAERLKGVDSTLKIQPAKLEDSAVYLCASSLADSGRTQYFGPGTRLLVL.

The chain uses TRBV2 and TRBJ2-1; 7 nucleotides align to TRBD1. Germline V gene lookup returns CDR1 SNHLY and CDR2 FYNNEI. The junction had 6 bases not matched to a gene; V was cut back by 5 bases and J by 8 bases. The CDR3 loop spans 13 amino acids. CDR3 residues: CASSRQGNHEQFF. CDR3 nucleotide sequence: TGTGCCAGCAGTCGACAGGGTAACCATGAGCAGTTCTTC.

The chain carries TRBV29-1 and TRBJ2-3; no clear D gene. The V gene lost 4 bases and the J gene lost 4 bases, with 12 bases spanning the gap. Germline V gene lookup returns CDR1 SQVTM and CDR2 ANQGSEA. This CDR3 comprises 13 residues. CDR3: CSVAARLSDTQYF. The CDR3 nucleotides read TGCAGCGTTGCCGCTCGCCTATCAGATACGCAGTATTTT.

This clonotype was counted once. CDR3 in amino acids: CASSLVVGAPYEQYF. The CDR3 nucleotides are TGCGCCAGCAGCTTGGTGGTGGGGGCTCCCTACGAGCAGTACTTC. The chain has TRBV5-1 and TRBJ2-7; D perhaps matches TRBD1 (6 bases). The germline V gene has CDR1 SGHRS and CDR2 YFSETQ. V shed 0 bases and J shed 2 bases, with 12 bases lying between them. There are 15 residues in the CDR3.

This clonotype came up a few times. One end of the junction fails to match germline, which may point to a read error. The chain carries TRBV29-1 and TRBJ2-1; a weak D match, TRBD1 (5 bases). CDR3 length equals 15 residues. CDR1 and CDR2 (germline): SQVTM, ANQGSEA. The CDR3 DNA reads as TGCAGCGTTGTGTTCTTCCAAACCCCCAAACAGGCGACAGTCTTC. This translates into CSVVFFQTPKQATVF.

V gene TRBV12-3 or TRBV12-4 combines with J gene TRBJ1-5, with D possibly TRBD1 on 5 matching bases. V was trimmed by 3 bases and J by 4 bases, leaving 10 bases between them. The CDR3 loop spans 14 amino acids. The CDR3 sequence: CASSFARGNQPQHF. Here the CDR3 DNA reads TGTGCCAGCAGTTTCGCCCGGGGGAATCAGCCCCAGCATTTT.

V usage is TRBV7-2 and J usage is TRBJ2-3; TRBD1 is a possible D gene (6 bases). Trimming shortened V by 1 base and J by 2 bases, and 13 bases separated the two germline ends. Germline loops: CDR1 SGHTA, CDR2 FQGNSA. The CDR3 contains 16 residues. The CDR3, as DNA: TGTGCCAGCAGCTTAGGGGGGCTTCGACACACAGATACGCAGTATTTT. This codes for CASSLGGLRHTDTQYF.

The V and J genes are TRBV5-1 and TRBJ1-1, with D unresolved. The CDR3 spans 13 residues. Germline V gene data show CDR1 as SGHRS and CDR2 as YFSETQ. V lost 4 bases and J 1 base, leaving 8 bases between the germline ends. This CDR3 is CASSHHRNTEAFF. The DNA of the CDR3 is TGCGCCAGCAGCCACCACCGGAACACTGAAGCTTTCTTT.

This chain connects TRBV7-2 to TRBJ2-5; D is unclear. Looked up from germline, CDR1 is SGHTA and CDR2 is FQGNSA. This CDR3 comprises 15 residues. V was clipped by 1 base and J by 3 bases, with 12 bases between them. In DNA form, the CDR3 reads TGTGCCAGCAGCTTAGTAGGCCGAAAGGAAGAGACCCAGTACTTC. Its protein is CASSLVGRKEETQYF.

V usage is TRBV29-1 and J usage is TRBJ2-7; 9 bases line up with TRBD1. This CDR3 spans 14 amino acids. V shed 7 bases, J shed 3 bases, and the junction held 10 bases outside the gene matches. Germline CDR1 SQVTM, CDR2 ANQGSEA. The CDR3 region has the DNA TGCAGCGCCAACGGACAGGGGCAGGTCTACGAGCAGTACTTC. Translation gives CSANGQGQVYEQYF.

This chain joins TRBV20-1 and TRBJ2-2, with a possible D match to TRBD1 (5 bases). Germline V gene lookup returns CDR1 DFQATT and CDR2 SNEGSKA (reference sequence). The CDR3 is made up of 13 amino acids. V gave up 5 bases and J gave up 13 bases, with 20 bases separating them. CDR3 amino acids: CSARPYFRVVLFF. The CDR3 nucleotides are TGCAGTGCTCGACCATACTTCAGGGTTGTGCTGTTTTTT.

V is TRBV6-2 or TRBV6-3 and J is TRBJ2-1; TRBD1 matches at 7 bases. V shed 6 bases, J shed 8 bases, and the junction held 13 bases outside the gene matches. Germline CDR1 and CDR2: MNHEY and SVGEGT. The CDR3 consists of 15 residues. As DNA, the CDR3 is TGTGCCAGCAGACGAAACAGGGGATTAAGTGATGAGCAGTTCTTC. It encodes CASRRNRGLSDEQFF.

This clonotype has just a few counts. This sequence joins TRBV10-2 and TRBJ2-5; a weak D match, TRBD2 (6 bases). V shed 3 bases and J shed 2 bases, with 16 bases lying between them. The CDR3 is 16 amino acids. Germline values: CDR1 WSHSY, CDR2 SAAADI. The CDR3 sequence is CASSDLSGSGQETQYF. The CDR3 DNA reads TGCGCCAGCAGTGATCTATCCGGGAGCGGTCAAGAGACCCAGTACTTC.

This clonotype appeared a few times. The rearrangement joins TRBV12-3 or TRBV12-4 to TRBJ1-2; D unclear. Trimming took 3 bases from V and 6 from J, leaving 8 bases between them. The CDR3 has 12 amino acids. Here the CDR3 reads CASSFSGDGYTF. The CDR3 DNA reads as TGTGCCAGCAGTTTTAGCGGGGATGGCTACACCTTC.

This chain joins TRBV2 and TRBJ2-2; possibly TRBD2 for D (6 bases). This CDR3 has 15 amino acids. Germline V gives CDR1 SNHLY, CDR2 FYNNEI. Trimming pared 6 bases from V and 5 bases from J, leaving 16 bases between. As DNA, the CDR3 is TGTGCCAGCAGCTGGGGGGACCTGCGGACCGGGGAGCTGTTTTTT. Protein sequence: CASSWGDLRTGELFF.

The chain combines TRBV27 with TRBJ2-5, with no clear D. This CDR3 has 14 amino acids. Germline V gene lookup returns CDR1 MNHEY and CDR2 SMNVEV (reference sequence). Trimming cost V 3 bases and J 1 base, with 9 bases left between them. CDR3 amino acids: CASSFLDAQETQYF. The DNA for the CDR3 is TGTGCCAGCAGTTTTCTGGACGCCCAAGAGACCCAGTACTTC.